The 29 T cell receptor beta chains presented below share a single source sample, sequenced in a study of Ad26.COV2.S vaccination and SARS-CoV-2 variants. Treatment defined: roughly 18 received Ad26.COV2.S at low or high dose, single or two shots; roughly five received placebo; per-sample allocation not given. Day 63 after the first vaccine or placebo injection was the time point for sampling. TCRdb's table, derived via immunoSEQ multiplex PCR, lists solely in-frame clones and lacks some. The sample lists roughly 320,000 clones, about nine tenths occurring once. Sequenced material: peripheral blood, taken in a trial of Ad26.COV2.S vaccine versus placebo. The receptors shown here come from a person aged 18-65 years who received the Ad26.COV2.S COVID-19 vaccine or a placebo.

This clone has only one observation. The rearrangement uses TRBV19 and TRBJ1-1; no clear D gene. Germline CDR1 reads LNHDA; CDR2 reads SQIVND (reference sequence). Between the trimmed V and J ends, which lost 0 bases and 8 bases, there was a span of 10 bases. CDR3 length: 13 amino acids. The CDR3 region is CASSIDRDREAFF. The CDR3 bases are TGTGCCAGTAGTATAGATCGAGATAGAGAAGCTTTCTTT.

The chain links TRBV19 to TRBJ1-2; D may be TRBD1 (5 bases). The V end was cut by 5 bases, the J end by 4 bases, with 8 bases between. CDR3 length: 12 residues. From germline, CDR1 is LNHDA and CDR2 SQIVND (reference sequence). CDR3 DNA sequence: TGTGCCAGTAGTTTGGGGGGCTATGGCTACACCTTC. It codes for CASSLGGYGYTF.

The rearrangement joins TRBV6-5 to TRBJ2-7; 7 bases align to TRBD1. This CDR3 is 14 amino acids long. V shed 8 bases and J 1 base; nucleotides not matched to a gene: 8. CDR1 and CDR2 from the germline V gene are MNHEY and SVGAGI. CDR3 DNA sequence: TGTGCCAGCGGCGCCCGGGACAGTTCCTACGAGCAGTACTTC. This gives the protein CASGARDSSYEQYF.

This clone was observed a single time. The chain carries TRBV5-1 and TRBJ1-2; D gene unclear. The V end lost 4 bases, the J end lost 4 bases, and 14 bases lay between the germline ends. The V gene's germline CDR1 is SGHRS and CDR2 YFSETQ. This CDR3 spans 14 amino acids. The CDR3 nucleotides are TGCGCCAGCAGCCGCGAAGGGCAGTCCTATGGCTACACCTTC. Translating gives CASSREGQSYGYTF. The full variable domain, with the rest looked up from reference TRBV5-1 and TRBJ1-2, is KAGVTQTPRYLIKTRGQQVTLSCSPISGHRSVSWYQQTPGQGLQFLFEYFSETQRNKGNFPGRFSGRQFSNSRSEMNVSTLELGDSALYLCASSREGQSYGYTFGSGTRLTVV.

The chain joins TRBV7-9 to TRBJ2-1; no firm D call. V was cut by 5 bases and J by 9 bases, with 14 bases left in between. The CDR3 length is 13 residues. Per the germline V gene, CDR1 is SEHNR and CDR2 is FQNEAQ (reference sequence). The CDR3 DNA is TGTGCCAGCAGCAGATCGGCCCATGGTGAGCAGTTCTTC. It is translated as CASSRSAHGEQFF.

The chain couples TRBV10-2 to TRBJ2-1, with D unresolved. Trimming removed 5 bases from V and 0 bases from J, with 11 bases in between. Germline CDR1 reads WSHSY; CDR2 reads SAAADI. The CDR3 extends over 15 amino acids. The chain's CDR3 is CASSPARSSYNEQFF. The CDR3 DNA is TGCGCCAGCAGTCCCGCTAGGAGCTCCTACAATGAGCAGTTCTTC.

The rearrangement uses TRBV4-1 and TRBJ2-1, with 11 positions matching TRBD2. The CDR3 runs to 18 residues. Losses at the gene ends were 0 bases for V and 4 bases for J; bases not matched to a gene: 8. Germline V lookup: CDR1 MGHRA, CDR2 YSYEKL. The CDR3 DNA sequence: TGCGCCAGCAGCCAAGAAGGCGCCGGGACTAGCGGATACAATGAGCAGTTCTTC. Amino acid sequence: CASSQEGAGTSGYNEQFF.

V is TRBV10-1 and J is TRBJ1-2, with D unclear. V was cut by 3 bases and J by 4 bases, with 15 bases left in between. CDR1 WNHNN and CDR2 SYGVQD come from the germline V gene (reference sequence). The CDR3 sequence is 15 residues long. CDR3 loop: CASSELGIWGYGYTF. CDR3 nucleotide sequence: TGCGCCAGCAGTGAACTAGGTATTTGGGGCTATGGCTACACCTTC.

This chain links TRBV6-5 with TRBJ2-7, with D possibly being TRBD2 (6 bases). V lost 6 bases and J 3 bases, leaving 12 bases between the germline ends. The CDR3 spans 13 residues. Germline-derived CDR1 and CDR2 are MNHEY and SVGAGI. The CDR3 region is CASRPGTHYEQYF. As DNA, the CDR3 is TGTGCCAGCAGACCCGGGACTCACTACGAGCAGTACTTC.

This clone was counted once. V gene TRBV7-3 combines with J gene TRBJ2-1; D gene unclear. Trimming cost V 4 bases and J 0 bases, with 16 bases left between them. Germline CDR1 reads SGHTA; CDR2 reads FQGTGA. The CDR3 sequence is 17 residues long. For the CDR3, the DNA is TGTGCCAGCAGCTCCCGCCCCGGACCCAGCTCCTACAATGAGCAGTTCTTC. Its protein product is CASSSRPGPSSYNEQFF.

In the case of this clone: The sample carries other DNA sequences with the same CDR3. The chain links TRBV6-5 to TRBJ1-2; D gene uncertain. Between the trimmed V and J ends, which lost 6 bases and 1 base, there was a span of 12 bases. The CDR3 contains 14 residues. Germline V lookup: CDR1 MNHEY, CDR2 SVGAGI. The CDR3 DNA follows: TGTGCCAGCAGGAGGAGGGCTCTTAACTATGGCTACACCTTC. It specifies CASRRRALNYGYTF.

This clone was found a few times. This chain connects TRBV5-4 to TRBJ2-1, with D possibly TRBD1 on 6 matching bases. Per germline, CDR1 SGHNT and CDR2 YYREEE (reference sequence). V lost 0 bases, J lost 2 bases, and 9 bases lay in between. CDR3 length: 15 residues. The CDR3 region is CASSLDRTAYNEQFF. The DNA for the CDR3 is TGTGCCAGCAGCTTGGATAGGACAGCCTACAATGAGCAGTTCTTC.

This rearrangement joins TRBV6-2 or TRBV6-3 to TRBJ2-1; tentative D call: TRBD1 (6 bases). The CDR3 is 12 amino acids. Deletions cut 2 bases from V and 15 bases from J, with 14 bases between. Germline assignment: CDR1 MNHEY and CDR2 SVGEGT. The CDR3 here is CASSYPTGKGFF. The CDR3 DNA is TGTGCCAGCAGTTACCCGACAGGAAAAGGGTTCTTC.

The V and J genes are TRBV7-9 and TRBJ1-4; weak D call: TRBD1 (6 bases). CDR3 length: 16 amino acids. Trimming took 0 bases from V and 8 from J, leaving 16 bases between them. In germline, CDR1 is SEHNR, CDR2 FQNEAQ (reference sequence). Here the CDR3 DNA reads TGTGCCAGCAGCTTAGCCGGACAGCCCCAAAGGGAAAAACTGTTTTTT. The encoded protein is CASSLAGQPQREKLFF.

This chain joins TRBV30 and TRBJ1-5; D is unclear. Germline CDR1 reads GTSNPN; CDR2 reads SVGIG (reference sequence). The ends were cut back, 4 bases at V and 2 bases at J, with 12 bases in the middle. This CDR3 is built from 14 residues. For the CDR3, the DNA is TGTGCCTGGACATTGGGAACACGCAATCAGCCCCAGCATTTT. This translates into CAWTLGTRNQPQHF. The variable domain in full, completed from reference TRBV30 and TRBJ1-5, reads SQTIHQWPATLVQPVGSPLSLECTVEGTSNPNLYWYRQAAGRGLQLLFYSVGIGQISSEVPQNLSASRPQDRQFILSSKKLLLSDSGFYLCAWTLGTRNQPQHFGDGTRLSIL.

The genes are TRBV11-3 and TRBJ2-1; TRBD1 matches 7 bases. The CDR3 contains 17 residues. The V gene end was trimmed by 3 bases and the J gene end by 5 bases; junction bases not matched to a gene: 13. CDR1 is SGHNT and CDR2 is YENEEA in the germline V gene. In nucleotides, the CDR3 is TGTGCCAGCAGCTTCCTTACCTCAGGGGGTGCCCACAATGAGCAGTTCTTC. It translates to CASSFLTSGGAHNEQFF.

This clone was detected only once. The chain joins TRBV24-1 to TRBJ2-1; tentative D call: TRBD1 (5 bases). The CDR3 covers 14 residues. The germline V and J ends were trimmed by 3 bases and 6 bases, with 11 bases remaining between them. Per germline, CDR1 KGHDR and CDR2 SFDVKD. This CDR3 reads CATSDPGHPNEQFF. The CDR3 bases are TGTGCCACCAGTGATCCAGGACACCCCAATGAGCAGTTCTTC.

The sample holds one count of this clone. The CDR3 does not end in the conserved phenylalanine or tryptophan, so this is likely a read error. It is unclear where the CDR3 begins or ends on the DNA, so no DNA is shown, and the CDR3 is as TCRdb lists it. The chain recombines TRBV5-7 with TRBJ1-2. TRBV5-7 is known as an ORF, though its function is uncertain. The CDR3 is 9 amino acids in total, end residues counted. The CDR3 spells CASSWGPWA.

This chain connects TRBV6-6 to TRBJ2-7, with TRBD2 identical over 7 bases. Germline CDR1 MNHNY, CDR2 SVGAGI (reference sequence). The CDR3 totals 14 residues. Trimming cost V 3 bases and J 3 bases; bases outside gene matches: 5. The CDR3 protein is CASSYAGVGYEQYF. In nucleotides, the CDR3 is TGTGCCAGCAGTTATGCGGGGGTCGGCTACGAGCAGTACTTC.

The rearrangement links TRBV27 to TRBJ1-2; no reliable D call. The V gene's germline CDR1 is MNHEY and CDR2 SMNVEV (reference sequence). Trimming stripped 7 bases from V and 3 bases from J, with 15 bases between. This CDR3 has 14 residues. CDR3 in DNA: TGTGCCAGCATGTCGGTTGGAAGCTACTATGGCTACACCTTC. Protein: CASMSVGSYYGYTF.

The chain links TRBV30 to TRBJ1-6, with D tentatively TRBD1 (6 bases). Germline assignment: CDR1 GTSNPN and CDR2 SVGIG (reference sequence). The CDR3 spans 14 residues. Trimming removed 2 bases from V and 8 bases from J, with 13 bases in between. Here the CDR3 DNA reads TGTGCCTGGAGTACAGGGTTGCTAGATTCACCCCTCCACTTT. Protein: CAWSTGLLDSPLHF.

This clone was observed once. The rearrangement links TRBV29-1 to TRBJ2-1, with D possibly matching TRBD2 (6 bases). This CDR3 spans 13 amino acids. The germline gives CDR1 SQVTM, CDR2 ANQGSEA. V was cut by 5 bases and J by 4 bases, with 12 bases left in between. The CDR3: CSVPPGGYNEQFF. The CDR3 bases are TGCAGCGTTCCACCTGGGGGGTACAATGAGCAGTTCTTC.

The genes are TRBV4-1 and TRBJ2-7; possible D gene TRBD2, 6 bases. This CDR3 is 12 amino acids long. Germline lookup yields CDR1 MGHRA and CDR2 YSYEKL. Trimming took 0 bases from V and 10 from J, leaving 10 bases between them. CDR3 nucleotide sequence: TGCGCCAGCAGCCAAGATCTGCGGGAACAGTACTTC. Translating gives CASSQDLREQYF.

This clone was seen a few times. The V and J genes are TRBV4-2 and TRBJ1-6; D not resolved. Trimming removed 0 bases at V and 7 bases at J, with 10 bases between. The germline gives CDR1 LGHNA, CDR2 YNFKEQ. CDR3 length: 15 residues. As DNA, the CDR3 is TGTGCCAGCAGCCAAGATGCGGTAAGGAATTCACCCCTCCACTTT. Amino acids: CASSQDAVRNSPLHF.

This chain links TRBV5-4 with TRBJ1-2; D uncertain. The V end was cut by 4 bases, the J end by 0 bases, with 16 bases between. The length of the CDR3 is 16 residues. The germline gives CDR1 SGHNT, CDR2 YYREEE (reference sequence). In nucleotides, the CDR3 is TGTGCCAGCAGCGACACTTCAGACCTAGCTAACTATGGCTACACCTTC. It specifies CASSDTSDLANYGYTF. Using reference TRBV5-4 and TRBJ1-2 for the parts outside the CDR3, the full variable domain is ETGVTQSPTHLIKTRGQQVTLRCSSQSGHNTVSWYQQALGQGPQFIFQYYREEENGRGNFPPRFSGLQFPNYSSELNVNALELDDSALYLCASSDTSDLANYGYTFGSGTRLTVV.

This chain links TRBV4-1 with TRBJ2-1; TRBD1 matches 10 bases. V gave up 0 bases and J gave up 4 bases; unmatched junction bases: 6. This CDR3 region has 17 residues. Germline V gives CDR1 MGHRA, CDR2 YSYEKL. The CDR3 loop reads CASSQDIGTGVYNEQFF. The CDR3 DNA reads TGCGCCAGCAGCCAAGATATTGGGACAGGGGTGTACAATGAGCAGTTCTTC.

This clone was seen a single time. The chain links TRBV30 to TRBJ1-5, with 9 bases lining up with TRBD1. Germline CDR1 is GTSNPN and CDR2 is SVGIG (reference sequence). This CDR3 is 14 amino acids long. J lost 5 bases, V lost 1 base, and 3 bases had no gene match. CDR3 DNA sequence: TGTGCCTGGAGTGCGGACAGGGGCTATCAGCCCCAGCATTTT. Its translation is CAWSADRGYQPQHF.

CDR3 nucleotide sequence: TGTGCCAGCTCACTTACGGACAGGGCGAACACCGGGGAGCTGTTTTTT. This translates into CASSLTDRANTGELFF. The gene calls are TRBV18 and TRBJ2-2; 8 nucleotides match TRBD1. V lost 4 bases to trimming and J lost 0 bases; unmatched junction nucleotides: 4. The germline V gene has CDR1 KGHSH and CDR2 LQKENI. The CDR3 is 16 residues long.

The chain recombines TRBV28 with TRBJ1-2; TRBD1 is a possible D gene (6 bases). The CDR3 is 12 residues long. CDR1 is MDHEN and CDR2 is SYDVKM in the germline V gene. The germline V and J ends were trimmed by 2 bases and 9 bases, with 10 bases remaining between them. CDR3 region: CASSLGGRSYTF. In nucleotides, the CDR3 is TGTGCCAGCAGTTTAGGGGGCCGGAGCTACACCTTC.